This T cell receptor (beta chain) comes out of a study of beta chain features in type 1 diabetes. The study, taken as a whole, reports: Among all four CD4+ subsets, Type 1 diabetes patients had TCRB CDR3s that were moderately but significantly shorter. Junctions at VDJ sites from type 1 diabetes patients had fewer insertions and more deletions.

Expressed TCRB transcripts were sequenced because the entire RNA isolate underwent reverse transcription. The data were produced by immunoSEQ multiplex PCR, yet TCRdb's version contains in-frame clones alone and is incomplete. The repertoire consists of 150,000 or so clones, with more than 60% occurring once and the leading ten covering around 0.08%. About this clone: The antigen remains undetermined.

The V end lost 5 bases, the J end lost 2 bases, and 6 bases lay between the germline ends. Germline V lookup: CDR1 SGHDT, CDR2 YYEEEE. The CDR3 is 12 residues long. The sample consisted of naive CD4+ T cells from blood. This chain connects TRBV5-6 to TRBJ2-3; D not resolved. The TCR originated in a man aged 30 to 45 with type 1 diabetes. The CDR3 region is CASSPFTDTQYF. CDR3 in DNA: TGTGCCAGCAGTCCCTTCACAGATACGCAGTATTTT.